These 2 T cell receptor beta chains originate from one sample sequenced in a study of T-cell memory formation after mild COVID-19. TCRdb re-analysed the 5' RACE reads in MiXCR, keeping a single row per CDR3 protein. This repertoire shows roughly 450,000 distinct CDR3 sequences, 18% found once; its top ten account for roughly an eighth. Sequencing was carried out using PBMCs or a T cell subset sorted from them (not recorded which). These receptors were obtained from an adult woman who had mild COVID-19 (a few samples of this study predate the infection). Cell type and time point are not known.

The V and J genes are TRBV24-1 and TRBJ2-2; no clear D. V lost 4 bases and J lost 1, with 9 bases in between. From germline, CDR1 is KGHDR and CDR2 SFDVKD. The CDR3 is 15 amino acids. CDR3 in amino acids: CATSDPDVNTGELFF. CDR3 DNA: TGTGCCACCAGTGACCCGGACGTGAACACCGGGGAGCTGTTTTTT.

This clonotype came up a few times. The V and J genes are TRBV20-1 and TRBJ2-3; D is unclear. V was clipped by 5 bases and J by 4 bases, with 10 bases between them. The germline V gene has CDR1 DFQATT and CDR2 SNEGSKA (reference sequence). The CDR3 extends over 12 amino acids. The CDR3 nucleotides are TGCAGTGCTGGACGGACCGCAGATACGCAGTATTTT. It is translated as CSAGRTADTQYF.